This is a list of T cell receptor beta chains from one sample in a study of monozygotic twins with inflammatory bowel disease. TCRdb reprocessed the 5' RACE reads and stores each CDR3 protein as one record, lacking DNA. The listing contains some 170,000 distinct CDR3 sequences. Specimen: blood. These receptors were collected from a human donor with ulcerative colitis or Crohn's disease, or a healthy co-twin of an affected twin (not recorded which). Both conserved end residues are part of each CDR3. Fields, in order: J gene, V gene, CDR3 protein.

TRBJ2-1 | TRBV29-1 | CSAGTVSYNEQFF
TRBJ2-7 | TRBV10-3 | CAISEPAVKSYEQYF
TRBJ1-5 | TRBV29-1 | CSVATGGRQPQHF
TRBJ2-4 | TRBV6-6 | CASSGLAAIQYF
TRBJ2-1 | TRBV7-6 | CASSHLIRAYNEQFF
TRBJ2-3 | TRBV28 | CASSLAASGRRNTQYF
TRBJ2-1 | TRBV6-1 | CASSKPPLSSNEQFF
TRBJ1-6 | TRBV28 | CASRETVANSPLHF
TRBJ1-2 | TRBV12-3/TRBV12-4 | CASLLTGVGYGYTF
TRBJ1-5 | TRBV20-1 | CSAREDNQPQHF
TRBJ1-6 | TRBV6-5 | CASRYPRARANSPLHF
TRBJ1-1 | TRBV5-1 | CASSTIGDLNTEAFF
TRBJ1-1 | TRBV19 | CASSISQNTEAFF
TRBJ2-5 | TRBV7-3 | CASSLNLQETQYF
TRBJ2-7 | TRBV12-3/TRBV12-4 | CASSLNRYEQYF
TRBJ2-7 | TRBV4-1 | CASSQDPGRGNEQYF
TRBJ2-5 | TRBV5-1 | CASSPLASGGPELRRSYETQYF
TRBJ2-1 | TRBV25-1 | CASSPQGAVINEQFF
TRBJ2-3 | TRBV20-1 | CSARDLAAFTDTQYF
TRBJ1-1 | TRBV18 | CASSAYDARSLGAFF
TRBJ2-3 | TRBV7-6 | CASGSFTDTQYF
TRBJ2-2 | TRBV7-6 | CASSPRMGQGTGELFF
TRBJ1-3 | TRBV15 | CATSRPGTGGNGNTIYF
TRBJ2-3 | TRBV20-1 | CSARGDRGTDTQYF
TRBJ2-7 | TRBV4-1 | CASSQASGSTGIHYEQYF
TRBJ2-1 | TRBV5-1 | CASSGVIAGGSEQFF
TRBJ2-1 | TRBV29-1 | CSVTGERGGRNEQFF
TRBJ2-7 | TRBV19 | CASSTWGQGSSYEQYF
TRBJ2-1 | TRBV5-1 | CASSLVPNEQFF
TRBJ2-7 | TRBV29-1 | CSVEVVPYEQYF
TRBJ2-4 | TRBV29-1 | CSVVWGDIQYF
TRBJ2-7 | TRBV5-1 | CASSLGPRRSGASYEQYF
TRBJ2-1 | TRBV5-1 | CASSLATVVYNEQFF
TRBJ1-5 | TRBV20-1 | CSAPPGRGGGQPQHF
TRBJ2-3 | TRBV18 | CASSPSDSSTDTQYF
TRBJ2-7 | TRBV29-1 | CSVLQGGGYEQYF
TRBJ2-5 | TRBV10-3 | CAISVVGQGETQYF
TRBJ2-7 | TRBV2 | CASSDGRGNEQYF